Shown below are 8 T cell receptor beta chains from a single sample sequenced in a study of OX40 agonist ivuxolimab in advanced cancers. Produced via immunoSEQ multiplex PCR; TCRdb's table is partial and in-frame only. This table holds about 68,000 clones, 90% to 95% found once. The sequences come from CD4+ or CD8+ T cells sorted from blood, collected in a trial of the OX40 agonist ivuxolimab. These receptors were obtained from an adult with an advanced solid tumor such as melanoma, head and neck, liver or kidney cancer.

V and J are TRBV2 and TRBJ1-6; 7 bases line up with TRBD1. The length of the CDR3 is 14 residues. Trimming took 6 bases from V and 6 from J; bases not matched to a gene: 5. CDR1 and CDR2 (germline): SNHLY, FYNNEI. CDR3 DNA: TGTGCCAGCAGCTTGACAGGGAGTAATTCACCCCTCCACTTT. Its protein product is CASSLTGSNSPLHF.

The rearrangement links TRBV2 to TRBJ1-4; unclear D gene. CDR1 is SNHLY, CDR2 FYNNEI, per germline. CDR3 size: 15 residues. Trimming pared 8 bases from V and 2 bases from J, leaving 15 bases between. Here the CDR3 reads CASGEVGVTNEKLFF. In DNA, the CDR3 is TGTGCCAGCGGGGAGGTTGGGGTTACTAATGAAAAACTGTTTTTT.

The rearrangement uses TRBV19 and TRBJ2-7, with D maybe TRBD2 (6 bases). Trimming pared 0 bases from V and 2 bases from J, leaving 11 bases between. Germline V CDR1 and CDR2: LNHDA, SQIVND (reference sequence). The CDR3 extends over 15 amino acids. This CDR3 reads CASSIDSSGAYEQYF. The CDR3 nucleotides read TGTGCCAGTAGTATAGATAGTAGCGGAGCCTACGAGCAGTACTTC. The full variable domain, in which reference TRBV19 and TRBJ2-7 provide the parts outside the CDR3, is DGGITQSPKYLFRKEGQNVTLSCEQNLNHDAMYWYRQDPGQGLRLIYYSQIVNDFQKGDIAEGYSVSREKKESFPLTVTSAQKNPTAFYLCASSIDSSGAYEQYFGPGTRLTVT.

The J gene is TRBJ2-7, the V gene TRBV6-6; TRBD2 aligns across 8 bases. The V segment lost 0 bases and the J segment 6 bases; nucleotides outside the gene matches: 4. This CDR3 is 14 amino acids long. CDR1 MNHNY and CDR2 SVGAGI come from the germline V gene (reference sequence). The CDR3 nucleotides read TGTGCCAGCAGTTACTCGACAACTAGCGGCGAGCAGTACTTC. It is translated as CASSYSTTSGEQYF.

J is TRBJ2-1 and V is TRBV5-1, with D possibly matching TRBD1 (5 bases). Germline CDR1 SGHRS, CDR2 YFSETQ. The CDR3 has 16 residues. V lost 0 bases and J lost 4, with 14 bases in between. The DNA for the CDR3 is TGCGCCAGCAGCTTGGTGACGACAGCCTCGTACAATGAGCAGTTCTTC. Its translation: CASSLVTTASYNEQFF.

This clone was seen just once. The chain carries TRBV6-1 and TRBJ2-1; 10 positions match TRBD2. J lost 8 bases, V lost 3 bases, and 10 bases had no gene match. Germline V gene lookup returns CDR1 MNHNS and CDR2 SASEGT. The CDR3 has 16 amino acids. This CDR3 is CASSDTGTSVRDEQFF. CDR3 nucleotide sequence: TGTGCCAGCAGTGACACCGGGACTAGCGTTAGGGATGAGCAGTTCTTC.

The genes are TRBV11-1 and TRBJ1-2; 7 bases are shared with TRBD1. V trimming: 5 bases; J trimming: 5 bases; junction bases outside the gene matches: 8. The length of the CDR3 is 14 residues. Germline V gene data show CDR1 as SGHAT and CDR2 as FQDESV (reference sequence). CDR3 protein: CASSIGGSSYGYTF. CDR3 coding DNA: TGTGCCAGCAGCATAGGGGGCAGTTCGTATGGCTACACCTTC.

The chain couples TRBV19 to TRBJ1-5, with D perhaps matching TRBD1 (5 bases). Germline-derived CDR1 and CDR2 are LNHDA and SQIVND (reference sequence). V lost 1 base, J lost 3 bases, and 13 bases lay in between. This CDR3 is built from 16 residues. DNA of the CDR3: TGTGCCAGTAGTATAGCGGGAGGGGTTGTCAATCAGCCCCAGCATTTT. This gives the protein CASSIAGGVVNQPQHF.